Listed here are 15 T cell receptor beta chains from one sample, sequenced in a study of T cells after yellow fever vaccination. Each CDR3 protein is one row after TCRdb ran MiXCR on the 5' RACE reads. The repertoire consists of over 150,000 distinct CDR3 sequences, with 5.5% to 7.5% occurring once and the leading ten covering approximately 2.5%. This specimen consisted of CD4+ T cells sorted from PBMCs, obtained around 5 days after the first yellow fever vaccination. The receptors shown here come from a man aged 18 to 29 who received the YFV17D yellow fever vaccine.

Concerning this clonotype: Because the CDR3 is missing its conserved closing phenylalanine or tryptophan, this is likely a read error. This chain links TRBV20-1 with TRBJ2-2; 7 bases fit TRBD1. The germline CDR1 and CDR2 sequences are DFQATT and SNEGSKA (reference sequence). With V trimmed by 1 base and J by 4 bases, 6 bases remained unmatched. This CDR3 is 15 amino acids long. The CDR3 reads CSARVGWTGTGELFS. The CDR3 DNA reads TGCAGTGCTAGAGTAGGATGGACAGGCACCGGGGAGCTGTTTTCT.

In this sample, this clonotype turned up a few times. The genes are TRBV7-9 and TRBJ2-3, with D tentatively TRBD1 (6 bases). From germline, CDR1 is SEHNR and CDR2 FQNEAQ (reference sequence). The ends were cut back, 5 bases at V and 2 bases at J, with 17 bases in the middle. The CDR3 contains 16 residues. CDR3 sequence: CASSRNRVLNTDTQYF. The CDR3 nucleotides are TGTGCCAGCAGCCGTAACAGGGTTCTTAACACAGATACGCAGTATTTT.

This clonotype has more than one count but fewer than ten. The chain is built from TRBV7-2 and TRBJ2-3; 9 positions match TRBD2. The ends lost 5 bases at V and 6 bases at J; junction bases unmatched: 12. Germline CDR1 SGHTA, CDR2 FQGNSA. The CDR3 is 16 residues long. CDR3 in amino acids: CASSRASGALMDTQYF. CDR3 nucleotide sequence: TGTGCCAGCAGCCGCGCTAGCGGGGCTCTAATGGATACGCAGTATTTT.

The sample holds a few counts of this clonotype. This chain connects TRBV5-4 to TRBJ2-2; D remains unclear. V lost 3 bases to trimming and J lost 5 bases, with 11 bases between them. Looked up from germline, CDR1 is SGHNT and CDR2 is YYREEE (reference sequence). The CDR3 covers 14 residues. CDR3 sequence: CASSSGGRTGELFF. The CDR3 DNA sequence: TGTGCCAGCAGCTCTGGTGGACGGACCGGGGAGCTGTTTTTT.

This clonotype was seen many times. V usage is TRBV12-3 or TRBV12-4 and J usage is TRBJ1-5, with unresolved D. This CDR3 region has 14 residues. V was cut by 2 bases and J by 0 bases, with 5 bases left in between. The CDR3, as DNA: TGTGCCAGCAGTTTAAAGGTTAGCAATCAGCCCCAGCATTTT. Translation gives CASSLKVSNQPQHF.

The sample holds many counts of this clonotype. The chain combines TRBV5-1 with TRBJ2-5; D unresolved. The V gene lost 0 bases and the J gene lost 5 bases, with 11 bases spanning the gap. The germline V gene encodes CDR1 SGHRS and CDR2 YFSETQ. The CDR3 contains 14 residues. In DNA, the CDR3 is TGCGCCAGCAGCTTGGGGTTTAGGGTTGAGACCCAGTACTTC. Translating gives CASSLGFRVETQYF.

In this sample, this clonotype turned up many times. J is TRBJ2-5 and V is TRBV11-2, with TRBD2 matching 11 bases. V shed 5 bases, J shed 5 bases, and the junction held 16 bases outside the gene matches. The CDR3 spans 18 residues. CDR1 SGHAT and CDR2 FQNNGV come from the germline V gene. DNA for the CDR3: TGTGCCAGCAGCCCCAAAGGAGTTAGCGGGGGGGCCTACGAGACCCAGTACTTC. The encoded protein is CASSPKGVSGGAYETQYF.

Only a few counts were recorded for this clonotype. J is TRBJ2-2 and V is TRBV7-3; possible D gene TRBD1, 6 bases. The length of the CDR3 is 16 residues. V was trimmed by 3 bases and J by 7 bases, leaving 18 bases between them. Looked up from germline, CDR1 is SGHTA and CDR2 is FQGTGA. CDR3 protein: CASSFTGTLSGGELFF. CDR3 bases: TGTGCCAGCAGCTTTACAGGGACCCTTTCGGGCGGGGAGCTGTTTTTT. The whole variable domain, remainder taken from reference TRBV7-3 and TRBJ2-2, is GAGVSQTPSNKVTEKGKYVELRCDPISGHTALYWYRQSLGQGPEFLIYFQGTGAADDSGLPNDRFFAVRPEGSVSTLKIQRTERGDSAVYLCASSFTGTLSGGELFFGEGSRLTVL.

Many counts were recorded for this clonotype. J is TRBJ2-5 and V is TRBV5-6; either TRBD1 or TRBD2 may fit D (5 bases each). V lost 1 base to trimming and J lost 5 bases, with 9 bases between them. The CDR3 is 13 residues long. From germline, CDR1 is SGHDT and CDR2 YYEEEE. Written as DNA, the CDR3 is TGTGCCAGCAGCTTGTCTGGGACGGAGACCCAGTACTTC. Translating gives CASSLSGTETQYF.

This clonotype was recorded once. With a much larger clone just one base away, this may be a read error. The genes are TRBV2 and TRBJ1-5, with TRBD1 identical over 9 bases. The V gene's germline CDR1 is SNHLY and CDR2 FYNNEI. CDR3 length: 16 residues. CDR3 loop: CASSADRGRGNQPQNF. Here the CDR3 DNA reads TGTGCCAGCAGTGCGGACAGGGGTAGGGGCAATCAGCCCCAGAATTTT. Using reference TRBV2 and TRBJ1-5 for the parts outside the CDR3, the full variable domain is EPEVTQTPSHQVTQMGQEVILRCVPISNHLYFYWYRQILGQKVEFLVSFYNNEISEKSEIFDDQFSVERPDGSNFTLKIRSTKLEDSAMYFCASSADRGRGNQPQNFGDGTRLSIL.

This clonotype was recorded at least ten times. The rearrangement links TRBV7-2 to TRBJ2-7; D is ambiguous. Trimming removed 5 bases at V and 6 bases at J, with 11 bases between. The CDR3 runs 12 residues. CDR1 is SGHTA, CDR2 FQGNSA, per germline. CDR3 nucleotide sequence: TGTGCCAGCAGCCTAACGACCTCCGAGCAGTACTTC. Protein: CASSLTTSEQYF.

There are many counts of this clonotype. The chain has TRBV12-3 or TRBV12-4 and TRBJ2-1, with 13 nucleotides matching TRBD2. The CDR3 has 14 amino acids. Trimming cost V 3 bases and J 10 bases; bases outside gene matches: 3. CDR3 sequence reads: CASSFQLAGGEQFF. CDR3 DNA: TGTGCCAGCAGTTTCCAACTAGCGGGGGGGGAGCAGTTCTTC.

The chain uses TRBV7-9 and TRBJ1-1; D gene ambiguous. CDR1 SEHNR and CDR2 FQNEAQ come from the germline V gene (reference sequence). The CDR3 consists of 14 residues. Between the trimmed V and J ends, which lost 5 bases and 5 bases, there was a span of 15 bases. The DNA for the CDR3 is TGTGCCAGCAGCCCGGACCCCGGTGGGACTGAAGCTTTCTTT. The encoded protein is CASSPDPGGTEAFF.

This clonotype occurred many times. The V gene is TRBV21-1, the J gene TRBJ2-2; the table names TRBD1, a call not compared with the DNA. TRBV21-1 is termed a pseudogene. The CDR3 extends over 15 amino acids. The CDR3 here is CASSKVRGPSGELFF. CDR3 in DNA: TGTGCCAGCAGCAAAGTGAGGGGGCCATCCGGGGAGCTGTTTTTT.

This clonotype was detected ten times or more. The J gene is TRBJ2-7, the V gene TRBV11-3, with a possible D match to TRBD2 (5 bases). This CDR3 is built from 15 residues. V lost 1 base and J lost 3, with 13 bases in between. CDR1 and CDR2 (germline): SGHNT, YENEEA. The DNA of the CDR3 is TGTGCCAGCAGCTTAGGTATCGGGGAGAGCTACGAGCAGTACTTC. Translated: CASSLGIGESYEQYF.